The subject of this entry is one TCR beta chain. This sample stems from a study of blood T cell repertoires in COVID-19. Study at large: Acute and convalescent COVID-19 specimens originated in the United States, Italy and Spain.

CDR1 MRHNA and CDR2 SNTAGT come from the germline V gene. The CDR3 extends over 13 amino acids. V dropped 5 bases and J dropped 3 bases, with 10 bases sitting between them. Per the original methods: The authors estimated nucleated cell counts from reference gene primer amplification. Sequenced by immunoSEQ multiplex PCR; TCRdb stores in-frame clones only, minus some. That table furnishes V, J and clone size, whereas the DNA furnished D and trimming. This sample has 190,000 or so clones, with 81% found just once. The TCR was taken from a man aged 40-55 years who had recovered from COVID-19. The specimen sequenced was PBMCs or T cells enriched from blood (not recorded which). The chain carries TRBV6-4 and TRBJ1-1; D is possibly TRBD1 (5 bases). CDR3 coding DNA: TGTGCCAGCAGTAGTGGGGCTTACACTGAAGCTTTCTTT. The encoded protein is CASSSGAYTEAFF.